This T cell receptor (beta chain) was sequenced in a study of T cell clones after liver transplantation. Study-wide results and caveats: In most of the 8 subjects, circulating graft-donor-reactive CD4 TCRbeta sequences fell significantly after transplant. A larger donor-reactive than third-party decline suggested partial antigen-specific deletion. Migration into the graft, not deletion, may explain lost graft donor-reactive T cells.

Germline values: CDR1 SGHAT, CDR2 FQDESV (reference sequence). The junction had 4 bases not matched to a gene; V was cut back by 2 bases and J by 5 bases. CDR3 length equals 15 residues. Profiling relied on immunoSEQ multiplex PCR, and the TCRdb table lists in-frame clones only, not all of them. The sample includes 20,000 to 25,000 clones, roughly 69% seen only once; the top ten take around 3%. About this clone itself: Its antigen remains unknown.

The specimen comprised CD4+ T cells from blood, sampled before liver transplant. The clonotype originates from a human donor who received a liver transplant. V is TRBV11-1 and J is TRBJ2-1; 9 nucleotides match TRBD2. The CDR3 spells CASSLSAGGHNEQFF. Written as DNA, the CDR3 is TGTGCCAGCAGCTTATCGGCGGGGGGGCACAATGAGCAGTTCTTC.